This section outlines one T cell receptor (beta chain) sequence together with its context. The source of the sample is a study of T cells in Graves' hyperthyroidism and ophthalmopathy. The study excluded patients with uncontrolled infection, other autoimmune disease, pregnancy or lactation. Germline values: CDR1 SEHNR, CDR2 FQNEAQ (reference sequence). V lost 5 bases and J 0 bases, leaving 16 bases between the germline ends. CDR3 length: 16 amino acids. Amplified TCR beta CDR3 regions came from RNA transcripts. When the TCR CDR3 underwent first-round RT-PCR, the HTBI primer set was used. TCRdb redid the calling of the multiplex PCR reads with MiXCR, one entry per CDR3 protein. The table includes a few hundred thousand distinct CDR3 sequences, about 45% detected once.

Sample: peripheral blood or thyroid tissue (not recorded which). V gene TRBV7-9 combines with J gene TRBJ1-1; D gene ambiguous. The TCR originated in a woman between 18 and 29 years old with Graves' hyperthyroidism. The CDR3 loop reads CASSQDLTAMNTEAFF. The CDR3 DNA follows: TGTGCCAGCAGCCAAGATTTGACGGCCATGAACACTGAAGCTTTCTTT.